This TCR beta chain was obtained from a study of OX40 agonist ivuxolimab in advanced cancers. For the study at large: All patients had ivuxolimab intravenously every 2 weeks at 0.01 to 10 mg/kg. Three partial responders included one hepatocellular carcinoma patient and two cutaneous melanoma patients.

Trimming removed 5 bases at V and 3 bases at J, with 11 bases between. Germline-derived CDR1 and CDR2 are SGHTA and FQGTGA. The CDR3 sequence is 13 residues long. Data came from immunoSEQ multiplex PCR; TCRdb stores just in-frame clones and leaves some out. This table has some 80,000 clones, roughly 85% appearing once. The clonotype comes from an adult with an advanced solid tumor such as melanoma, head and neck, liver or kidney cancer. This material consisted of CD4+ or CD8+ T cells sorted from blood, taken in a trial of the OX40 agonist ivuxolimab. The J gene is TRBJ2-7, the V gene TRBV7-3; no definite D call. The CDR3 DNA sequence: TGTGCCAGCAGCGCCAATCGCGGCTACGAGCAGTACTTC. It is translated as CASSANRGYEQYF.